The 27 T cell receptor beta chains presented below share a single source sample, sequenced in a study of T cells in Graves' hyperthyroidism and ophthalmopathy. Amplified TCR beta CDR3 regions came from RNA transcripts. HTBI primers were used for first-round RT-PCR of the TCR CDR3. Via MiXCR, TCRdb re-called the multiplex PCR reads, giving one row per CDR3 protein. The repertoire has more than 150,000 distinct CDR3 sequences, 15% to 20% of them found once; the top ten carry under 35%. Sequences were obtained from blood. These receptors all stem from a woman aged 50 to 60 with Graves' hyperthyroidism.

This clonotype was counted at least ten times. The CDR3, as DNA: TGTGCCAGCAGCTTAGCACAGAGACCTTCTACAGATACGCAGTATTTT. Its translation is CASSLAQRPSTDTQYF. V usage is TRBV7-6 and J usage is TRBJ2-3; D call uncertain. Trimming removed 0 bases from V and 3 bases from J, with 13 bases in between. The CDR3 sequence is 16 residues long. Per the germline V gene, CDR1 is SGHVS and CDR2 is FNYEAQ.

This clonotype was seen at least ten times. The chain recombines TRBV27 with TRBJ2-2, with D maybe TRBD1 (5 bases). Trimming cost V 5 bases and J 3 bases, with 13 bases left between them. The germline V gene has CDR1 MNHEY and CDR2 SMNVEV (reference sequence). The CDR3 totals 15 residues. The CDR3 protein is CASSPTDTYTGELFF. In nucleotides, the CDR3 is TGTGCCAGCAGTCCTACGGACACCTACACCGGGGAGCTGTTTTTT.

This clonotype was counted between two and nine times. V is TRBV5-6 and J is TRBJ1-4; TRBD1 might be the D (5 bases). The CDR3 contains 15 residues. Per germline, CDR1 SGHDT and CDR2 YYEEEE. V gave up 4 bases and J gave up 0 bases, with 10 bases separating them. The CDR3 here is CASSATGTTNEKLFF. The CDR3 DNA follows: TGTGCCAGCAGCGCCACAGGCACAACTAATGAAAAACTGTTTTTT.

This clonotype was seen repeatedly, ten times or more. The chain uses TRBV12-3 or TRBV12-4 and TRBJ2-7; no reliable D call. The V end was cut by 2 bases, the J end by 5 bases, with 4 bases between. This CDR3 is built from 11 residues. The CDR3 reads CASSLYHEQYF. The CDR3 nucleotides read TGTGCCAGCAGTTTATACCACGAGCAGTACTTC.

The chain links TRBV6-5 to TRBJ1-2; D not certain. Trimming cost V 2 bases and J 2 bases, with 6 bases left between them. The V gene's germline CDR1 is MNHEY and CDR2 SVGAGI. The CDR3 runs 13 residues. Written as DNA, the CDR3 is TGTGCCAGCAGTTACACCGGAAACTATGGCTACACCTTC. Residues: CASSYTGNYGYTF.

The V call is TRBV5-6, the J call TRBJ2-5, with 8 bases matching TRBD1. Germline CDR1 reads SGHDT; CDR2 reads YYEEEE. This CDR3 comprises 14 residues. Trimming took 4 bases from V and 4 from J; bases not matched to a gene: 6. CDR3: CASSPQGAGETQYF. CDR3 sequence (DNA): TGTGCCAGCAGCCCCCAGGGGGCGGGAGAGACCCAGTACTTC. The entire variable domain, with the rest obtained from reference TRBV5-6 and TRBJ2-5, is as follows: DAGVTQSPTHLIKTRGQQVTLRCSPKSGHDTVSWYQQALGQGPQFIFQYYEEEERQRGNFPDRFSGHQFPNYSSELNVNALLLGDSALYLCASSPQGAGETQYFGPGTRLLVL.

This clonotype was counted ten times or more. This rearrangement joins TRBV6-5 to TRBJ1-6; TRBD1 might be the D (5 bases). This CDR3 is 17 amino acids long. The germline V and J ends were trimmed by 0 bases and 10 bases, with 19 bases remaining between them. Germline CDR1 and CDR2: MNHEY and SVGAGI. The DNA for the CDR3 is TGTGCCAGCAGTTACTCGAACCGACAGTCCTGGGAATCACCCCTCCACTTT. It yields the protein CASSYSNRQSWESPLHF.

This clonotype was detected many times. The chain joins TRBV6-2 or TRBV6-3 to TRBJ2-7; 7 nucleotides align to TRBD1. The CDR3 has 14 amino acids. Germline trimming cut 4 bases from V and 2 bases from J; bases unmatched to any gene: 5. Per the germline V gene, CDR1 is MNHEY and CDR2 is SVGEGT. The CDR3 coding sequence is TGTGCCAGCAGTTTTAACAGGGGAGCCTACGAGCAGTACTTC. This gives the protein CASSFNRGAYEQYF.

At least ten counts were recorded for this clonotype. This chain connects TRBV19 to TRBJ1-1; 7 bases line up with TRBD1. Germline CDR1 is LNHDA and CDR2 is SQIVND (reference sequence). The V and J ends lost 5 bases and 5 bases, in that order; junction bases with no gene match: 11. This CDR3 has 15 residues. CDR3 in amino acids: CASSSKGARVTEAFF. CDR3 nucleotides: TGTGCCAGTAGTTCGAAGGGGGCTCGGGTTACTGAAGCTTTCTTT.

There are many counts of this clonotype. The chain uses TRBV5-1 and TRBJ2-7; 8 bases match TRBD1. The ends lost 3 bases at V and 7 bases at J; junction bases unmatched: 12. The CDR3 sequence is 15 residues long. Germline V lookup: CDR1 SGHRS, CDR2 YFSETQ. CDR3: CASSSGQAKTWEQYF. The CDR3 coding sequence is TGCGCCAGCAGCTCGGGACAGGCCAAAACGTGGGAGCAGTACTTC.

This clonotype was detected many times. The rearrangement uses TRBV6-5 and TRBJ2-2; 7 bases match TRBD2. There are 18 residues in the CDR3. Trimming cost V 2 bases and J 0 bases; bases outside gene matches: 9. Germline loops: CDR1 MNHEY, CDR2 SVGAGI. The CDR3 sequence is CASSYDPGGRSNTGELFF. The CDR3 region has the DNA TGTGCCAGCAGTTACGACCCCGGGGGGAGATCGAACACCGGGGAGCTGTTTTTT.

The V gene is TRBV4-1, the J gene TRBJ2-7; TRBD2 matches 8 bases. Losses at the gene ends were 1 base for V and 4 bases for J; bases not matched to a gene: 9. In germline, CDR1 is MGHRA, CDR2 YSYEKL. The CDR3 has 16 amino acids. CDR3 DNA: TGCGCCAGCAGCCAAGTGTCTACTAGCGGCCCATACGAGCAGTACTTC. Its protein is CASSQVSTSGPYEQYF.

This clonotype was seen ten or more times. The chain recombines TRBV7-9 with TRBJ2-5, with a weak D call TRBD2 (6 bases). The germline CDR1 and CDR2 sequences are SEHNR and FQNEAQ (reference sequence). This CDR3 is 16 amino acids long. The V and J ends lost 1 base and 0 bases respectively, with 12 bases between them. For the CDR3, the DNA is TGTGCCAGCAGCTTAGGAGTTCGGGAGTACCAAGAGACCCAGTACTTC. Translation: CASSLGVREYQETQYF.

This clonotype was observed many times. The chain joins TRBV7-9 to TRBJ2-7; D call uncertain. Germline V gene data show CDR1 as SEHNR and CDR2 as FQNEAQ (reference sequence). The CDR3 covers 13 residues. V lost 5 bases, J lost 0 bases, and 8 bases lay in between. This chain's CDR3 is CASSPGPSYEQYF. CDR3 nucleotides: TGTGCCAGCAGCCCGGGTCCCTCCTACGAGCAGTACTTC. Full variable domain (remainder filled in from reference TRBV7-9 and TRBJ2-7): DTGVSQNPRHKITKRGQNVTFRCDPISEHNRLYWYRQTLGQGPEFLTYFQNEAQLEKSRLLSDRFSAERPKGSFSTLEIQRTEQGDSAMYLCASSPGPSYEQYFGPGTRLTVT.

The chain joins TRBV7-2 to TRBJ1-4; TRBD1 matches at 9 bases. The germline CDR1 and CDR2 sequences are SGHTA and FQGNSA. The CDR3 runs to 14 residues. With V trimmed by 3 bases and J by 6 bases, 2 bases remained unmatched. For the CDR3, the DNA is TGTGCCAGCAGCTTTTGGACAGGGGATGAAAAACTGTTTTTT. Its translation is CASSFWTGDEKLFF.

This clonotype came up many times. The CDR3 protein is CASKVGQSYGYTF. CDR3 in DNA: TGTGCCAGCAAGGTCGGACAGTCCTATGGCTACACCTTC. The chain combines TRBV2 with TRBJ1-2, with D possibly matching TRBD1 (6 bases). From germline, CDR1 is SNHLY and CDR2 FYNNEI. This CDR3 is built from 13 residues. The V gene lost 7 bases and the J gene lost 4 bases, with 13 bases spanning the gap.

This clonotype was detected many times. The chain carries TRBV5-1 and TRBJ1-2; D ambiguous. CDR1 and CDR2 from the germline V gene are SGHRS and YFSETQ. V lost 0 bases to trimming and J lost 3 bases, with 3 bases between them. The CDR3 spans 12 residues. This chain's CDR3 is CASSLGDYGYTF. The CDR3 DNA follows: TGCGCCAGCAGCTTGGGGGACTATGGCTACACCTTC.

This clonotype was picked up many times. V and J are TRBV2 and TRBJ2-2; tentatively, D is TRBD2 (5 bases). The CDR3 covers 14 residues. Germline V CDR1 and CDR2: SNHLY, FYNNEI. The V gene lost 7 bases and the J gene lost 7 bases, with 16 bases spanning the gap. This chain's CDR3 is CASNPRVPGGELFF. In nucleotides, the CDR3 is TGTGCCAGCAATCCGAGGGTCCCAGGCGGGGAGCTGTTTTTT.

This clonotype was counted many times. The chain links TRBV5-1 to TRBJ1-1; possible D gene TRBD1, 6 bases. Trimming left V 3 bases short and J 6 bases short, with 18 bases between. The CDR3 sequence is 15 residues long. Germline CDR1 SGHRS, CDR2 YFSETQ. The CDR3 is CASSWKQGNIAEAFF. CDR3 sequence (DNA): TGCGCCAGCAGCTGGAAACAGGGTAATATCGCTGAAGCTTTCTTT.

Only a few counts were recorded for this clonotype. V and J are TRBV19 and TRBJ2-5; 8 bases align to TRBD1. The V gene's germline CDR1 is LNHDA and CDR2 SQIVND (reference sequence). The CDR3 loop spans 15 amino acids. V lost 4 bases, J lost 11 bases, and 15 bases stayed unmatched. CDR3 sequence (DNA): TGTGCCAGTAGTAGAGCTCCTGGACAGGGTAGTAATCAGTACTTC. Protein: CASSRAPGQGSNQYF.

This clonotype was observed a handful of times. Here the CDR3 reads CASSVGDRQETQYF. Here the CDR3 DNA reads TGTGCCAGCAGCGTAGGGGACCGGCAAGAGACCCAGTACTTC. V and J are TRBV9 and TRBJ2-5; D might be TRBD1 or TRBD2, each matching 5 bases. The CDR3 covers 14 residues. Germline CDR1 and CDR2: SGDLS and YYNGEE. The V gene lost 0 bases and the J gene lost 2 bases, with 8 bases spanning the gap.

This clonotype was detected a few times. DNA for the CDR3: TGCAGTGCTCTTCAGGGGCGGTCCAGAGGGGGTTCACCCCTCCACTTT. Translating gives CSALQGRSRGGSPLHF. The V gene is TRBV20-1, the J gene TRBJ1-6; the D gene is possibly TRBD1 (6 bases). Looked up from germline, CDR1 is DFQATT and CDR2 is SNEGSKA (reference sequence). The CDR3 spans 16 residues. Trimming pared 5 bases from V and 9 bases from J, leaving 23 bases between.

The chain combines TRBV7-9 with TRBJ2-1; D possibly matches TRBD1 or TRBD2 (7 bases each). The CDR3 has 16 amino acids. Germline values: CDR1 SEHNR, CDR2 FQNEAQ (reference sequence). Deletions cut 6 bases from V and 6 bases from J, with 21 bases between. CDR3 loop: CASRRGRGGQGNEQFF. The DNA for the CDR3 is TGTGCCAGCAGGCGAGGCAGGGGGGGCCAGGGCAATGAGCAGTTCTTC.

The rearrangement uses TRBV6-2 or TRBV6-3 and TRBJ2-1, with 7 bases that match TRBD1. V lost 4 bases to trimming and J lost 8 bases; unmatched junction nucleotides: 8. The CDR3 contains 14 residues. Germline V gives CDR1 MNHEY, CDR2 SVGEGT. This CDR3 is CASSSTGWGDEQFF. The CDR3 region has the DNA TGTGCCAGCAGTTCGACAGGGTGGGGCGATGAGCAGTTCTTC.

This clonotype was seen repeatedly, ten times or more. V gene TRBV3-1 combines with J gene TRBJ2-5; D is ambiguous. CDR1 is LGHDT, CDR2 YNNKEL, per germline (reference sequence). This CDR3 is 12 amino acids long. The V end was cut by 4 bases, the J end by 7 bases, with 10 bases between. This chain's CDR3 is CASSLRAGTQYF. In nucleotides, the CDR3 is TGTGCCAGCAGCCTCCGGGCCGGGACCCAGTACTTC.

This clonotype was detected many times. The rearrangement joins TRBV19 to TRBJ1-1, with D maybe TRBD1 (5 bases). The CDR3 loop spans 12 amino acids. Per the germline V gene, CDR1 is LNHDA and CDR2 is SQIVND (reference sequence). Trimming cost V 7 bases and J 5 bases, with 11 bases left between them. The CDR3 nucleotides read TGTGCCAGTACCATGGGGGGAACTGAAGCTTTCTTT. Translating gives CASTMGGTEAFF.

The rearrangement uses TRBV19 and TRBJ2-1; 10 nucleotides align to TRBD1. The CDR3 runs 16 residues. The junction had 12 bases not matched to a gene; V was cut back by 9 bases and J by 4 bases. Germline V CDR1 and CDR2: LNHDA, SQIVND (reference sequence). CDR3 bases: TGTGCCAGCACGGCGGGACAGGGGACGAGGTACAATGAGCAGTTCTTC. Translated, it gives CASTAGQGTRYNEQFF.